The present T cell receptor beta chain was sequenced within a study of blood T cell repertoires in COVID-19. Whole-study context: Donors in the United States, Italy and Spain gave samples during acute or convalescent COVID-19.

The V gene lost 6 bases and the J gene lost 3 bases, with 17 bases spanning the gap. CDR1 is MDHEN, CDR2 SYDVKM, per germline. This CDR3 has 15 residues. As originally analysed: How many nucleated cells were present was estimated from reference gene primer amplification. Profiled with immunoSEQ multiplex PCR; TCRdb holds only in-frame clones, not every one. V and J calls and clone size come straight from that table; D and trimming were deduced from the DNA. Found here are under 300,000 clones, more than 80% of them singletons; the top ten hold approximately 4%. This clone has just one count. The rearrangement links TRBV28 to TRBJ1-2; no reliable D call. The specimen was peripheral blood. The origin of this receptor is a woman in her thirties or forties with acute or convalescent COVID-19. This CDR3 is CASSPREGVYYGYTF. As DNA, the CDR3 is TGTGCCAGCAGCCCGCGAGAGGGAGTCTACTATGGCTACACCTTC.